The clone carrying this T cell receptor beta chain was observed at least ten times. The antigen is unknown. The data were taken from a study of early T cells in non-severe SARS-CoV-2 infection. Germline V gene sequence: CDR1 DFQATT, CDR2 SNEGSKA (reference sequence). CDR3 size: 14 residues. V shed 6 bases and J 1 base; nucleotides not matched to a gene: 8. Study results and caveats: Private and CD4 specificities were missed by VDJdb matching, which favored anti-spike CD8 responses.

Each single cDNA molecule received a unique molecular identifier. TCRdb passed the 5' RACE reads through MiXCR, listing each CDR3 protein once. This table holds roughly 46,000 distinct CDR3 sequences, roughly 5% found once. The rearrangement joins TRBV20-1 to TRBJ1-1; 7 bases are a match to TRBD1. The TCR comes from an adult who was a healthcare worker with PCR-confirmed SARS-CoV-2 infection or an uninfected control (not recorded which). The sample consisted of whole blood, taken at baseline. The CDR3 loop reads CSAPRGARNTEAFF. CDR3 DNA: TGCAGTGCGCCCAGGGGGGCTAGGAACACTGAAGCTTTCTTT.